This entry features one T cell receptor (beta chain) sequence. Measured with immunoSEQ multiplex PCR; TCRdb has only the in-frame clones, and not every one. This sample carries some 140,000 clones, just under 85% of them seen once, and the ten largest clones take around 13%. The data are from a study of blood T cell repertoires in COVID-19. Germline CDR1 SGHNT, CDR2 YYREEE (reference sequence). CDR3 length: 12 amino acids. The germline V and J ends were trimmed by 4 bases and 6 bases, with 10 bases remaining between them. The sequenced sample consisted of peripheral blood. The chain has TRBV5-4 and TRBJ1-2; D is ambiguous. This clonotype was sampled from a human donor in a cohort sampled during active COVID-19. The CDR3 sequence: CASSLQEHGYTF. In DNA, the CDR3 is TGTGCCAGCAGCCTCCAGGAACATGGCTACACCTTC.